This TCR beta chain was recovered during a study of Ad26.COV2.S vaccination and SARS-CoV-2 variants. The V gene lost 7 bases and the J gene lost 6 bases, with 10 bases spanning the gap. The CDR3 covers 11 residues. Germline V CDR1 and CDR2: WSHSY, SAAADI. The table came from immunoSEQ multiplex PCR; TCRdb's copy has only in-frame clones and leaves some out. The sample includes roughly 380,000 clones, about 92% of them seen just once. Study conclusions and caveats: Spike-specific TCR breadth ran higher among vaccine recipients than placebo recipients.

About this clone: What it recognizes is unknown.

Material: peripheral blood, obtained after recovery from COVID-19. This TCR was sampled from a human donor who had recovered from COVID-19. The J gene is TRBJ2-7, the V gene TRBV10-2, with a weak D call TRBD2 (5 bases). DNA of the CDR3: TGCGCCAGCAACCGGGCGGGCGAGCAGTACTTC. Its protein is CASNRAGEQYF.